Described below is a single T cell receptor beta chain sequence and its context. These data originate in a study of shared clonotypes between healthy human individuals. Germline V CDR1 and CDR2: SGHAT, FQNNGV. V lost 3 bases and J lost 5, with 11 bases in between. This CDR3 is built from 13 residues. TCRdb keeps only in-frame clones here, not all; method: immunoSEQ multiplex PCR. Among 2 million to 2.5 million clones listed, approximately 95% were seen once. Within Nashville, Tennessee resided all donors, each a Caucasian adult. Sequencing was carried out using naive CD4+ T cells sorted from blood. The subset: CD45RA+ positively selected. V is TRBV11-2 and J is TRBJ2-7, with D perhaps given as TRBD1 or TRBD2 (5 bases each). The sequence was obtained from a man younger than 30 in good health. DNA of the CDR3: TGTGCCAGCAGCTTGTGGGGGTTCCACGAGCAGTACTTC. It codes for CASSLWGFHEQYF.